This T cell receptor beta chain was obtained from a study of T cell responses to AZD1222 COVID-19 vaccine. Findings of the study overall: With two AZD1222 doses given, Spike-specific TCR breadth and depth both rose. Reportedly, nearly half of unique spike TCRs recognized epitopes outside B.1.351/B.1.1.7 mutations.

Worth noting for this clone: Antigen unknown.

Generated by immunoSEQ multiplex PCR, the TCRdb table keeps only in-frame clones and is missing some. Of about 72,000 clones in the sample, around 87% were seen once. The CDR3 runs to 15 residues. Trimming took 3 bases from V and 2 from J, leaving 13 bases between them. Germline CDR1 is MDHEN and CDR2 is SYDVKM. This clonotype was obtained from an adult in good health. V usage is TRBV28 and J usage is TRBJ1-2; D is unresolved. The specimen comprised peripheral blood, sampled on day 0 of AZD1222 vaccination. This chain's CDR3 is CASSFFGLGNYGYTF. The CDR3 DNA sequence: TGTGCCAGCAGTTTCTTCGGCTTAGGGAACTATGGCTACACCTTC.